This record concerns one TCR beta chain sequence. The antigen is unknown. This record belongs to a study of T cell responses to AZD1222 COVID-19 vaccine. V shed 0 bases and J shed 11 bases, with 13 bases lying between them. Germline CDR1 is SQVTM and CDR2 is ANQGSEA. The length of the CDR3 is 12 residues. Whole-study findings and limits: A rise in Spike-specific TCR breadth and depth followed two AZD1222 doses.

The protocol was immunoSEQ multiplex PCR, while the TCRdb copy is restricted to in-frame clones and leaves out a portion. The sample records more than 95,000 clones, about nine tenths being singletons. The V and J genes are TRBV29-1 and TRBJ1-1; unclear D gene. The source of this sequence is an adult in good health. The material was peripheral blood, obtained on day 0 of AZD1222 vaccination. The CDR3 nucleotides are TGCAGCGTTGAAGATCCAAAGATTGAGGCTTTCTTT. Protein: CSVEDPKIEAFF.